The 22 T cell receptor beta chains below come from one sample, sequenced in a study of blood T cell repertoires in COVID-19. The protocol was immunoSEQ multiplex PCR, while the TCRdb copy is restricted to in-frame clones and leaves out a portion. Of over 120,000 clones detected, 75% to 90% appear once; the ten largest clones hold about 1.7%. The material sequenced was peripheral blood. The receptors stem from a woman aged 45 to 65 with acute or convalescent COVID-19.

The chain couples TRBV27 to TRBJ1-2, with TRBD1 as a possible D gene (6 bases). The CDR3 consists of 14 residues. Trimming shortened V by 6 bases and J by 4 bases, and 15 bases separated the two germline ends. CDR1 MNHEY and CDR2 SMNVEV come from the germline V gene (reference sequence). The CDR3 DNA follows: TGTGCCAGCAGAAGGGGGATTTTGGCCTATGGCTACACCTTC. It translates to CASRRGILAYGYTF.

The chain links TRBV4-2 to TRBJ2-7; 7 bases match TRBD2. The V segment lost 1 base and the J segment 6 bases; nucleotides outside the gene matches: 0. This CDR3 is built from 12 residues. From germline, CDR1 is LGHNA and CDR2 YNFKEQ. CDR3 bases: TGTGCCAGCAGCCAAGCGGGGGGCGAGCAGTACTTC. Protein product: CASSQAGGEQYF.

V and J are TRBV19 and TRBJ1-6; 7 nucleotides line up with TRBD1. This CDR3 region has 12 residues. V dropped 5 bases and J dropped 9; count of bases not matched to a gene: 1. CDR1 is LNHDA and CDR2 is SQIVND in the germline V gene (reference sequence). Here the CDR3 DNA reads TGTGCCAGTAGTTACAGGGGTTCACCCCTCCACTTT. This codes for CASSYRGSPLHF.

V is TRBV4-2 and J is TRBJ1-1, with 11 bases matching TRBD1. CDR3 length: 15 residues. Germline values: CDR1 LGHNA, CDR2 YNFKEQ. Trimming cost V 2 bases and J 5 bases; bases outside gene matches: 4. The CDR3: CASSQLGQGATEAFF. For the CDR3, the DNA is TGTGCCAGCAGCCAACTTGGACAGGGGGCGACTGAAGCTTTCTTT.

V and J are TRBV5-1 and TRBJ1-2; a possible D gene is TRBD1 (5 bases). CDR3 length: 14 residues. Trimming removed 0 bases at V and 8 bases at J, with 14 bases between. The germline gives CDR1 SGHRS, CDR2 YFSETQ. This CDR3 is CASSLAVQGGGYTF. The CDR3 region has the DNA TGCGCCAGCAGCTTGGCCGTTCAGGGAGGAGGCTACACCTTC.

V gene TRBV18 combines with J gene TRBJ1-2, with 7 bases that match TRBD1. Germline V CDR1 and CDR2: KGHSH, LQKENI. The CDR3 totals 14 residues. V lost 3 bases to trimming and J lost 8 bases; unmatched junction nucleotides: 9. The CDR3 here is CASSPQQGIEGYTF. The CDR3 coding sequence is TGTGCCAGCTCACCGCAACAGGGGATTGAAGGCTACACCTTC. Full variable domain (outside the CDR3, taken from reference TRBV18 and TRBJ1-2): NAGVMQNPRHLVRRRGQEARLRCSPMKGHSHVYWYRQLPEEGLKFMVYLQKENIIDESGMPKERFSAEFPKEGPSILRIQQVVRGDSAAYFCASSPQQGIEGYTFGSGTRLTVV.

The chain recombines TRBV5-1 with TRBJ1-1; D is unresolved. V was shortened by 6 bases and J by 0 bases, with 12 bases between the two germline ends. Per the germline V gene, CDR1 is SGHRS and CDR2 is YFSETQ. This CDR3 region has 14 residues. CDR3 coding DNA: TGCGCCAGCACGGACGGAGGACTGAACACTGAAGCTTTCTTT. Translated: CASTDGGLNTEAFF.

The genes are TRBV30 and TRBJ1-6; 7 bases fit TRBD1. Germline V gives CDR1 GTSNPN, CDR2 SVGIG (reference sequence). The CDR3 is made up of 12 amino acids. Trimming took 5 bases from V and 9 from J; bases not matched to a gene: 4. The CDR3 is CAWRTGASPLHF. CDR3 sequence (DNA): TGTGCCTGGCGGACAGGCGCTTCACCCCTCCACTTT.

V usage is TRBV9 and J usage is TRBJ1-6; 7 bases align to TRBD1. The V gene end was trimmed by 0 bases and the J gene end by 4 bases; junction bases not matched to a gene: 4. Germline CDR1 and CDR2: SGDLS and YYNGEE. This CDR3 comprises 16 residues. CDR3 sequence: CASSVGGQEYNSPLHF. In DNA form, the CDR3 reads TGTGCCAGCAGCGTAGGAGGACAGGAGTATAATTCACCCCTCCACTTT.

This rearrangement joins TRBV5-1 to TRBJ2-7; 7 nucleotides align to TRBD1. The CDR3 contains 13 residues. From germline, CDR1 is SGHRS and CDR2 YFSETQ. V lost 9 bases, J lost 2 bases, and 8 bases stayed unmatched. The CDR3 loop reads CAKLQGTPYEQYF. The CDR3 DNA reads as TGCGCCAAGTTACAGGGGACCCCCTACGAGCAGTACTTC. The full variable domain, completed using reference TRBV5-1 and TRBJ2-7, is KAGVTQTPRYLIKTRGQQVTLSCSPISGHRSVSWYQQTPGQGLQFLFEYFSETQRNKGNFPGRFSGRQFSNSRSEMNVSTLELGDSALYLCAKLQGTPYEQYFGPGTRLTVT.

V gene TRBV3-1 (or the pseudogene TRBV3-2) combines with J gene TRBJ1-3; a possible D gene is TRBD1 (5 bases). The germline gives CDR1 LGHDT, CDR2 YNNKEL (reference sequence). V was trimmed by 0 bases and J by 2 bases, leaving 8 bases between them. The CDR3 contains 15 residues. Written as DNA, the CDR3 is TGTGCCAGCAGCCAAGATCAACAGGCTGGAAACACCATATATTTT. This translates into CASSQDQQAGNTIYF.

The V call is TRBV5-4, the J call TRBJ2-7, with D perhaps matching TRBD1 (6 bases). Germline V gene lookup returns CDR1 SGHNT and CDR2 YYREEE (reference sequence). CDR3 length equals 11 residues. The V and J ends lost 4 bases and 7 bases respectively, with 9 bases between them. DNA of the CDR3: TGTGCCAGCAGCCGAGGGGGAGAGCAGTACTTC. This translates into CASSRGGEQYF. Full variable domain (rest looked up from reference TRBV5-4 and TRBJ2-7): ETGVTQSPTHLIKTRGQQVTLRCSSQSGHNTVSWYQQALGQGPQFIFQYYREEENGRGNFPPRFSGLQFPNYSSELNVNALELDDSALYLCASSRGGEQYFGPGTRLTVT.

The CDR3 region has the DNA TGTGCCAGCAGCCGGGGGCGGGGGCGAGAGACCCAGTACTTC. Amino acids: CASSRGRGRETQYF. This chain connects TRBV11-3 to TRBJ2-5; D perhaps matches TRBD2 (7 bases). The V and J ends lost 5 bases and 4 bases respectively, with 14 bases between them. The CDR3 length is 14 residues. Germline values: CDR1 SGHNT, CDR2 YENEEA.

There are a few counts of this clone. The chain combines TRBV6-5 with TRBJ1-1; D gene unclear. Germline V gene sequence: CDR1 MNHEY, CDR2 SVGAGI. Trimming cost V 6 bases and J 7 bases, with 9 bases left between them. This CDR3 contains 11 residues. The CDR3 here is CASRTSLEAFF. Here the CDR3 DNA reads TGTGCCAGCAGGACATCTCTTGAAGCTTTCTTT.

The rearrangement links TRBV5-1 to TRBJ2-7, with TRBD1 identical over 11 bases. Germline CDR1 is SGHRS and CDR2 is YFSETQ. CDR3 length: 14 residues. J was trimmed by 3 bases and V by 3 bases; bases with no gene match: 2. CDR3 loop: CASSSGTGGYEQYF. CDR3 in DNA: TGCGCCAGCAGCTCTGGGACAGGGGGCTACGAGCAGTACTTC.

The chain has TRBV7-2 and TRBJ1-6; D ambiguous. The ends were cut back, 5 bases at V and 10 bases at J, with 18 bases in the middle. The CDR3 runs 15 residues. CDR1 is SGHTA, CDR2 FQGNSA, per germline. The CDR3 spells CASSHYREERSPLHF. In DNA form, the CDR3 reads TGTGCCAGCAGCCACTACCGGGAGGAAAGGTCACCCCTCCACTTT.

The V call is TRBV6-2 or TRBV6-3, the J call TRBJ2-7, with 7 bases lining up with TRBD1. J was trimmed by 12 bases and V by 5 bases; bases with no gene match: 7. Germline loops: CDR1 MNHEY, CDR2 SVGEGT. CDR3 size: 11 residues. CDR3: CASSTPGQRYF. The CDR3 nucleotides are TGTGCCAGCAGTACCCCGGGACAGCGGTACTTC.

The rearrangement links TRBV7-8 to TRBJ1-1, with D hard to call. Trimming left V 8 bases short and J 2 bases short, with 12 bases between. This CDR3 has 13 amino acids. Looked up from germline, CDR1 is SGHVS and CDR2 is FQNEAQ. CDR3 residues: CASGSQSNTEAFF. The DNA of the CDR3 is TGTGCCAGCGGCAGTCAATCCAACACTGAAGCTTTCTTT. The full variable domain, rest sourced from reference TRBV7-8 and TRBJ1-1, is GAGVSQSPRYKVAKRGQDVALRCDPISGHVSLFWYQQALGQGPEFLTYFQNEAQLDKSGLPSDRFFAERPEGSVSTLKIQRTQQEDSAVYLCASGSQSNTEAFFGQGTRLTVV.

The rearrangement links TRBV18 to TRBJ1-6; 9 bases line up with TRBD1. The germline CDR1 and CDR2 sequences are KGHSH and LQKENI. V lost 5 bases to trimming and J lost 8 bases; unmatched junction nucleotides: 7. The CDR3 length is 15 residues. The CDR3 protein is CASSSTTGGDSPLHF. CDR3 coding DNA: TGTGCCAGCTCATCCACAACAGGGGGCGATTCACCCCTCCACTTT. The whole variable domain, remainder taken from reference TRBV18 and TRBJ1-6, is NAGVMQNPRHLVRRRGQEARLRCSPMKGHSHVYWYRQLPEEGLKFMVYLQKENIIDESGMPKERFSAEFPKEGPSILRIQQVVRGDSAAYFCASSSTTGGDSPLHFGNGTRLTVT.

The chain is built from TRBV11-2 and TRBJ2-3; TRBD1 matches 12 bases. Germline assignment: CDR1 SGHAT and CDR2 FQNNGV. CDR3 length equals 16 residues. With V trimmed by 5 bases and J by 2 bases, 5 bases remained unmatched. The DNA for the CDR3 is TGTGCCAGCAGCGCGGGACAGGGGGCGCACACAGATACGCAGTATTTT. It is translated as CASSAGQGAHTDTQYF. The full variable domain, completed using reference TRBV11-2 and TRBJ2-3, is EAGVAQSPRYKIIEKRQSVAFWCNPISGHATLYWYQQILGQGPKLLIQFQNNGVVDDSQLPKDRFSAERLKGVDSTLKIQPAKLEDSAVYLCASSAGQGAHTDTQYFGPGTRLTVL.

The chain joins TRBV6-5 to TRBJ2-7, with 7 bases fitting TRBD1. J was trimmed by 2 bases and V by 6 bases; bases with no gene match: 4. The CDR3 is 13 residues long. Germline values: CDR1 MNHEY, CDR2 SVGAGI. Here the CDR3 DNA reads TGTGCCAGCAGGGGGACAGAGGCCTACGAGCAGTACTTC. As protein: CASRGTEAYEQYF.

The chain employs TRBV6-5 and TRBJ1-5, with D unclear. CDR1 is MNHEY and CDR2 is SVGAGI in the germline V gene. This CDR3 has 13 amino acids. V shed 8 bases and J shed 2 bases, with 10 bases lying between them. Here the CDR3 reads CASLGTGNQPQHF. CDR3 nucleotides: TGTGCCAGCCTGGGCACCGGCAATCAGCCCCAGCATTTT.